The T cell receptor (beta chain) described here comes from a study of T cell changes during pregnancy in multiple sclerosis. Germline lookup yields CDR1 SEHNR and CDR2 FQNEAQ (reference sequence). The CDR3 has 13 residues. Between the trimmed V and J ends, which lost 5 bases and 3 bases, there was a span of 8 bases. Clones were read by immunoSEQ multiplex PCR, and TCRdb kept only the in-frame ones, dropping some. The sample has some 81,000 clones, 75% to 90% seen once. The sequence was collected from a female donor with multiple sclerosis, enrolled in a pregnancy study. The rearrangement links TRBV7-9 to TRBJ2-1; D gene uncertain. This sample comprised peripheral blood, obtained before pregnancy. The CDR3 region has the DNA TGTGCCAGCAGCACCCCAGGCTACAATGAGCAGTTCTTC. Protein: CASSTPGYNEQFF.